This note documents a single T cell receptor (beta chain) sequence. What it binds is not known. This record belongs to a study of lymphopenia after photon versus proton radiotherapy. The study's findings and limits: Proton therapy kept repertoires fairly stable, unlike photons, which gained effector/memory cells. Authors raise, but do not show, better survival with proton therapy. After lymphocyte nadir, photon-treated repertoires showed oligoclonal expansion, especially CD8+ Temra. A bigger post-nadir fall in TCR diversity correlated inversely with survival time in deceased patients.

Some clones are missing from TCRdb's copy, which holds only in-frame ones; the method was immunoSEQ multiplex PCR. The table shows 25,000 to 30,000 clones, with roughly four fifths occurring only once. The CDR3 extends over 16 amino acids. Trimming shortened V by 3 bases and J by 1 base, and 15 bases separated the two germline ends. The V gene's germline CDR1 is LNHDA and CDR2 SQIVND (reference sequence). The receptor was isolated from a woman in her 50s with pancreatic cancer. The source material was peripheral blood, sampled from a patient treated with photon-based radiotherapy. The J gene is TRBJ1-1, the V gene TRBV19; D gene uncertain. CDR3 in amino acids: CASSIASWQENTEAFF. The CDR3 DNA sequence: TGTGCCAGTAGTATCGCCTCGTGGCAGGAGAACACTGAAGCTTTCTTT.